These 31 T cell receptor beta chains were sequenced from one sample in a study of T cells in Graves' hyperthyroidism and ophthalmopathy. Amplified regions were TCR beta CDR3 sequences from RNA transcripts. HTBI primers were employed in a first-round RT-PCR of the TCR CDR3. Each CDR3 protein gets one entry after TCRdb re-called the multiplex PCR reads with MiXCR. The sample has about 740,000 distinct CDR3 sequences; 14% are singletons. Sequenced sample: blood. The receptor source for this set is a woman younger than 30 with Graves' hyperthyroidism.

As regards this clonotype: At one end, the junction sequence differs from germline, possibly due to a read error. This rearrangement joins TRBV7-9 to TRBJ2-1; TRBD2 is a possible D gene (7 bases). Per the germline V gene, CDR1 is SEHNR and CDR2 is FQNEAQ (reference sequence). This CDR3 is 17 amino acids long. CDR3 DNA sequence: TGTGCCAGCAGCTTAGGCGGGGGCCCGAGCTCCCACAATGAGCAGTTCTTC. Protein sequence: CASSLGGGPSSHNEQFF.

The gene calls are TRBV24-1 and TRBJ2-5, with 12 bases identical to TRBD2. The J segment lost 3 bases and the V segment lost 0 bases, leaving 7 bases of the junction unmatched. Germline V gene lookup returns CDR1 KGHDR and CDR2 SFDVKD. The CDR3 runs 18 residues. Here the CDR3 reads CATSDLRLAGGSKETQYF. The CDR3 nucleotides are TGTGCCACCAGTGATTTGAGGCTAGCGGGAGGGTCGAAAGAGACCCAGTACTTC.

This chain links TRBV5-5 with TRBJ2-3; 9 bases fit TRBD2. This CDR3 contains 18 residues. With V trimmed by 1 base and J by 0 bases, 9 bases remained unmatched. CDR1 and CDR2 (germline): SGHKS, YYEKEE (reference sequence). CDR3 DNA sequence: TGTGCCAGCAGCTTGAGGTCCCTAGCGGGAAGTAGCACAGATACGCAGTATTTT. Amino acid sequence: CASSLRSLAGSSTDTQYF.

This clonotype was recorded a few times. The J gene is TRBJ2-3, the V gene TRBV20-1; D gene unclear. Germline assignment: CDR1 DFQATT and CDR2 SNEGSKA (reference sequence). Trimming cost V 0 bases and J 6 bases, with 10 bases left between them. The CDR3 is 13 residues long. CDR3 protein: CSARDNPSDTQYF. The CDR3 DNA reads TGCAGTGCTAGAGATAACCCTTCGGATACGCAGTATTTT.

This chain connects TRBV20-1 to TRBJ1-4, with 9 bases aligning to TRBD1. Germline V CDR1 and CDR2: DFQATT, SNEGSKA (reference sequence). The trim removed 4 bases at V and 8 bases at J, leaving 11 bases unmatched. The CDR3 has 15 residues. The CDR3 region is CSATDPGTGLEKLFF. The CDR3 DNA follows: TGCAGTGCTACAGACCCCGGGACAGGGCTAGAAAAACTGTTTTTT.

This clonotype was counted at least ten times. The V and J genes are TRBV20-1 and TRBJ2-1; 14 bases are shared with TRBD2. Germline V lookup: CDR1 DFQATT, CDR2 SNEGSKA (reference sequence). With V trimmed by 1 base and J by 9 bases, 5 bases remained unmatched. CDR3 size: 15 residues. CDR3 coding DNA: TGCAGTGCTAGAGGACTAGCGGGAGGGTATGGTGAGCAGTTCTTC. This sequence encodes CSARGLAGGYGEQFF.

The CDR3 DNA reads as TGTGCCACCAGCAGCAGAACAGGGGACACTGAAGCTTTCTTT. Translation gives CATSSRTGDTEAFF. The chain recombines TRBV15 with TRBJ1-1; 7 positions match TRBD1. The trim removed 3 bases at V and 3 bases at J, leaving 4 bases unmatched. CDR3 size: 14 residues. The V gene's germline CDR1 is LNHNV and CDR2 YYDKDF (reference sequence). The full variable domain, with the rest looked up from reference TRBV15 and TRBJ1-1, is DAMVIQNPRYQVTQFGKPVTLSCSQTLNHNVMYWYQQKSSQAPKLLFHYYDKDFNNEADTPDNFQSRRPNTSFCFLDIRSPGLGDTAMYLCATSSRTGDTEAFFGQGTRLTVV.

This clonotype has only a few counts. The chain carries TRBV28 and TRBJ2-5; 7 bases match TRBD2. CDR1 MDHEN and CDR2 SYDVKM come from the germline V gene. The junction had 8 bases not matched to a gene; V was cut back by 10 bases and J by 0 bases. The CDR3 extends over 14 amino acids. The CDR3 DNA reads as TGTGCCACCCGGAGCGGGGAGTACCAAGAGACCCAGTACTTC. Amino acid sequence: CATRSGEYQETQYF.

This clonotype was detected many times. The chain has TRBV7-6 and TRBJ2-7; D not resolved. Deletions cut 1 base from V and 2 bases from J, with 18 bases between. Looked up from germline, CDR1 is SGHVS and CDR2 is FNYEAQ. This CDR3 has 17 residues. The CDR3: CASSLVVPNGITYEQYF. The CDR3, as DNA: TGTGCCAGCAGCTTAGTAGTCCCGAATGGGATCACCTACGAGCAGTACTTC.

This clonotype was picked up many times. This chain links TRBV11-2 with TRBJ2-3, with unresolved D. CDR1 is SGHAT, CDR2 FQNNGV, per germline. The CDR3 loop spans 15 amino acids. The V end was cut by 3 bases, the J end by 5 bases, with 15 bases between. CDR3 loop: CASSFTSVTQDTQYF. The CDR3 DNA reads TGTGCCAGCAGCTTTACCAGCGTAACGCAAGATACGCAGTATTTT.

This clonotype was counted ten times or more. The chain uses TRBV20-1 and TRBJ2-7, with a possible D match to TRBD1 (5 bases). This CDR3 comprises 13 residues. CDR1 DFQATT and CDR2 SNEGSKA come from the germline V gene (reference sequence). The V end was cut by 2 bases, the J end by 3 bases, with 11 bases between. CDR3 protein: CSARRQSLYEQYF. The CDR3 region has the DNA TGCAGTGCTAGAAGACAGTCCCTCTACGAGCAGTACTTC.

There are a few counts of this clonotype. The chain employs TRBV18 and TRBJ2-5, with D perhaps matching TRBD2 (5 bases). V was cut by 0 bases and J by 5 bases, with 10 bases left in between. The CDR3 consists of 14 residues. Germline V gives CDR1 KGHSH, CDR2 LQKENI. The CDR3 nucleotides read TGTGCCAGCTCACCACCGGCTAGCCGGGAGACCCAGTACTTC. Amino acids: CASSPPASRETQYF.

This clonotype appeared a few times. This chain uses TRBV19 with TRBJ1-2; TRBD1 matches at 7 bases. The CDR3 is 17 residues long. Per the germline V gene, CDR1 is LNHDA and CDR2 is SQIVND (reference sequence). Trimming removed 3 bases from V and 1 base from J; junction bases left unmatched: 11. The CDR3 loop is CASSISIGTDLNYGYTF. As DNA, the CDR3 is TGTGCCAGTAGTATTTCGATCGGGACAGACCTTAACTATGGCTACACCTTC.

This clonotype showed up just a few times. The chain joins TRBV27 to TRBJ2-1; D might be TRBD2 (5 bases). The CDR3 extends over 15 amino acids. V was cut by 7 bases and J by 5 bases, with 18 bases left in between. The germline V gene encodes CDR1 MNHEY and CDR2 SMNVEV (reference sequence). The CDR3 reads CASIPSPVGNNEQFF. The CDR3 region has the DNA TGTGCCAGCATACCTAGCCCGGTGGGGAACAATGAGCAGTTCTTC.

This clonotype was observed a few times. Compared with germline, one end of the junction differs, possibly owing to a read error. V and J are TRBV29-1 and TRBJ2-7; TRBD1 agrees at 7 bases. CDR1 is SQVTM, CDR2 ANQGSEA, per germline. The CDR3 is 13 amino acids. The CDR3 is CSVLRGLSYGQYF. The DNA for the CDR3 is TGCAGCGTTCTTAGGGGGCTCTCCTACGGGCAGTACTTC.

CDR3 sequence (DNA): TGTGCCAGCAGTTTCGTCCACGGAAGCAATCAGCCCCAGCATTTT. This gives the protein CASSFVHGSNQPQHF. The chain recombines TRBV28 with TRBJ1-5; D call uncertain. Between the trimmed V and J ends, which lost 3 bases and 1 base, there was a span of 10 bases. The CDR3 sequence is 15 residues long. Germline lookup yields CDR1 MDHEN and CDR2 SYDVKM.

This chain's CDR3 is CASNPGTSGMRTDIQYF. CDR3 DNA: TGCGCCAGCAACCCCGGGACTAGCGGGATGAGGACGGACATTCAGTACTTC. The V call is TRBV4-3, the J call TRBJ2-4, with TRBD2 matching over 13 bases. The trim removed 7 bases at V and 8 bases at J, leaving 14 bases unmatched. This CDR3 contains 17 residues. Germline V lookup: CDR1 LGHNA, CDR2 YSLEER.

About this clonotype itself: A much larger clonotype is one base distant, so this may be a read error. The V and J genes are TRBV7-2 and TRBJ2-7; D tentatively fits TRBD1 or TRBD2 (5 bases each). This CDR3 is built from 15 residues. Germline V gives CDR1 SGHTA, CDR2 FQGNSA. The CDR3 region is CASSLAWGNSCEQYF. The CDR3 DNA reads TGTGCCAGCAGCTTAGCTTGGGGGAACTCCTGCGAGCAGTACTTC.

The rearrangement uses TRBV27 and TRBJ2-1, with D maybe TRBD2 (5 bases). V was trimmed by 7 bases and J by 4 bases, leaving 17 bases between them. CDR1 and CDR2 (germline): MNHEY, SMNVEV (reference sequence). The CDR3 sequence is 15 residues long. CDR3 coding DNA: TGTGCCAGCACCCGGACGGGGAACTCTTACAATGAGCAGTTCTTC. It codes for CASTRTGNSYNEQFF.

On this clonotype itself: With a much larger clone just one base away, this may be a read error. This chain uses TRBV7-2 with TRBJ2-1; 7 nucleotides line up with TRBD2. Germline V lookup: CDR1 SGHTA, CDR2 FQGNSA. The CDR3 runs to 16 residues. The CDR3 reads CASSPLALSSYNERFF. The CDR3 DNA reads as TGTGCCAGCAGCCCACTAGCGTTAAGCTCCTACAATGAGCGGTTCTTC.

In its sample, this clonotype was seen a few times. Its ends do not fully match the called genes, so a read error is possible. V and J are TRBV6-5 and TRBJ1-5, with D unresolved. The CDR3 loop spans 14 amino acids. CDR1 MNHEY and CDR2 SVGAGI come from the germline V gene. CDR3 sequence reads: CASSYDPSNQPQHF. In DNA form, the CDR3 reads TGTGCCAGCAGTTATGATCCGAGCAATCAGCCTCAGCATTTT.

The table lists this clonotype with many counts. V is TRBV18 and J is TRBJ1-2; 9 positions agree with TRBD1. The J segment lost 5 bases and the V segment lost 4 bases, leaving 11 bases of the junction unmatched. CDR3 length: 16 amino acids. Germline loops: CDR1 KGHSH, CDR2 LQKENI. This chain's CDR3 is CASSQAVGTGSYGYTF. CDR3 coding DNA: TGTGCCAGCTCACAAGCGGTCGGGACAGGGAGTTATGGCTACACCTTC.

The chain is built from TRBV30 and TRBJ1-2; D remains unclear. Looked up from germline, CDR1 is GTSNPN and CDR2 is SVGIG (reference sequence). V lost 1 base and J 0 bases, leaving 6 bases between the germline ends. The CDR3 runs 13 residues. CDR3 residues: CAWSETPNYGYTF. The CDR3, as DNA: TGTGCCTGGAGTGAGACACCTAACTATGGCTACACCTTC.

This clonotype was recorded a few times. This chain links TRBV25-1 with TRBJ2-1; D possibly corresponds to TRBD2 (5 bases). The CDR3 sequence is 15 residues long. The germline V gene has CDR1 MGHDK and CDR2 SYGVNS. With 3 bases removed from V and 3 bases from J, the gap between germline ends came to 12 bases. The CDR3 reads CASSDEGPCYNEQFF. CDR3 DNA: TGTGCCAGCAGTGATGAGGGCCCTTGCTACAATGAGCAGTTCTTC.

The chain has TRBV15 and TRBJ2-7, with TRBD1 matching 10 bases. Germline trimming cut 5 bases from V and 5 bases from J; bases unmatched to any gene: 9. CDR1 is LNHNV and CDR2 is YYDKDF in the germline V gene (reference sequence). The CDR3 is 15 residues long. The CDR3 DNA reads TGTGCCACCAGCCTCGGAAGGACAGGGGGTGACGAGCAGTACTTC. Translation: CATSLGRTGGDEQYF.

This clonotype was seen at least ten times. The chain combines TRBV20-1 with TRBJ2-7; TRBD1 might be the D (5 bases). The CDR3 sequence is 14 residues long. V lost 3 bases, J lost 2 bases, and 14 bases lay in between. Germline V gives CDR1 DFQATT, CDR2 SNEGSKA (reference sequence). This CDR3 is CSARFIDRPYEQYF. DNA of the CDR3: TGCAGTGCTAGGTTTATCGACAGACCCTACGAGCAGTACTTC.

In this sample, this clonotype turned up many times. V usage is TRBV30 and J usage is TRBJ2-2; D tentatively reads TRBD1 or TRBD2 (5 bases each). The CDR3 runs 11 residues. V was cut by 1 base and J by 8 bases, with 5 bases left in between. Per germline, CDR1 GTSNPN and CDR2 SVGIG (reference sequence). CDR3 residues: CAWSGGGELFF. The DNA for the CDR3 is TGTGCCTGGAGTGGGGGGGGGGAGCTGTTTTTT. Full variable domain (remainder filled in from reference TRBV30 and TRBJ2-2): SQTIHQWPATLVQPVGSPLSLECTVEGTSNPNLYWYRQAAGRGLQLLFYSVGIGQISSEVPQNLSASRPQDRQFILSSKKLLLSDSGFYLCAWSGGGELFFGEGSRLTVL.

The chain joins TRBV15 to TRBJ1-2, with D unclear. Germline loops: CDR1 LNHNV, CDR2 YYDKDF (reference sequence). Trimming removed 4 bases at V and 4 bases at J, with 16 bases between. The CDR3 sequence is 15 residues long. The CDR3 loop reads CATSTTAGYIYGYTF. CDR3 sequence (DNA): TGTGCCACCAGCACGACTGCCGGATACATCTATGGCTACACCTTC.

This clonotype was counted at least ten times. The chain has TRBV12-3 or TRBV12-4 and TRBJ1-5; D is possibly TRBD1 (5 bases). CDR3 length: 15 residues. V lost 2 bases and J 5 bases, leaving 13 bases between the germline ends. The CDR3 DNA reads as TGTGCCAGCAGTTTAATGCGGAAAGGGGATCAGCCCCAGCATTTT. Amino acid sequence: CASSLMRKGDQPQHF.

This clonotype was observed many times. This chain connects TRBV30 to TRBJ2-1; D may be TRBD2 (5 bases). The germline V and J ends were trimmed by 0 bases and 3 bases, with 12 bases remaining between them. The CDR3 extends over 15 amino acids. Germline loops: CDR1 GTSNPN, CDR2 SVGIG (reference sequence). CDR3 nucleotide sequence: TGTGCCTGGAGTGTACTAGGCAGTTACTACAATGAGCAGTTCTTC. Protein product: CAWSVLGSYYNEQFF.

In its sample, this clonotype was seen many times. This chain joins TRBV20-1 and TRBJ1-5; a possible D gene is TRBD1 (6 bases). The germline V gene encodes CDR1 DFQATT and CDR2 SNEGSKA (reference sequence). V lost 4 bases and J 2 bases, leaving 12 bases between the germline ends. The CDR3 has 14 residues. Written as DNA, the CDR3 is TGCAGTGCTACGCTCGCAGGGGGCAATCAGCCCCAGCATTTT. Translated: CSATLAGGNQPQHF.